This TCR beta chain is from a study of tumor-infiltrating lymphocytes in primary liver carcinoma. General observations from the study: Among top clones, only about 8-25% appeared in all five tumor regions.

This clonotype appeared once. Its specificity is unknown. This CDR3 is missing its conserved last phenylalanine or tryptophan, likely due to a read error. Unsorted bulk tissue of about 18-34 mg yielded co-extracted RNA and DNA. Five distinct regions per tumor were sampled. Every tumor specimen contained over 75% viable tumor cells. This CDR3 spans 16 amino acids. In germline, CDR1 is SGHDT, CDR2 YYEEEE. A constant-region primer primed TCR beta cDNA synthesis from roughly 500 ng of total RNA. Generation of the TCR beta libraries relied on three nested multiplex PCR rounds using slightly modified ARM-PCR. Investigators reported that the first two PCR rounds, at 10 cycles each, used TRBV1-TRBV30 forward primers with a C-beta reverse primer. In TCRdb, the multiplex PCR reads were re-called with MiXCR into one record per CDR3 protein. The sample yields about 210,000 distinct CDR3 sequences, 85% seen once.

The chain uses TRBV5-6 and TRBJ2-1, with 10 bases aligning to TRBD2. The sequenced material came from tumor tissue from primary liver carcinoma. The origin of this receptor is a man in his forties or fifties with primary liver carcinoma and hepatitis B virus infection. The CDR3 sequence: CPSSPSGSGRDNEQFI. The CDR3 nucleotides read TGTCCCAGCAGCCCGTCTGGGAGCGGGAGGGACAATGAGCAGTTCATC.